The 32 T cell receptor beta chains given below trace back to one sample, sequenced in a study of PD-L1 blockade in urothelial cancer. The time point here: pretreatment peripheral blood. Repertoires were generated with immunoSEQ multiplex PCR, while TCRdb's copy carries only in-frame clones and drops some. The sample has 85,000 to 100,000 clones, roughly 84% seen once. This specimen consisted of PBMCs, obtained around atezolizumab (anti-PD-L1) treatment. These receptors all come from a man in his 60s with urothelial cancer.

This chain links TRBV6-1 with TRBJ1-2, with TRBD1 identical over 8 bases. This CDR3 region has 13 residues. Germline V gives CDR1 MNHNS, CDR2 SASEGT. The V gene end was trimmed by 6 bases and the J gene end by 3 bases; junction bases not matched to a gene: 3. The CDR3 DNA sequence: TGTGCCAGCAGCCTGACAGGGGACTATGGCTACACCTTC. Its translation is CASSLTGDYGYTF.

The rearrangement joins TRBV5-4 to TRBJ2-7; maybe TRBD2 (5 bases). This CDR3 is built from 15 residues. Germline V CDR1 and CDR2: SGHNT, YYREEE (reference sequence). Trimming took off 4 bases at V and 0 bases at J, with 14 bases between the two ends. The CDR3: CASSSGTASSYEQYF. The CDR3 DNA follows: TGTGCCAGCAGCAGCGGAACGGCAAGCTCCTACGAGCAGTACTTC.

This clone has a single count. The J gene is TRBJ2-1, the V gene TRBV12-5, with 8 bases lining up with TRBD1. The CDR3 loop spans 17 amino acids. The trim removed 1 base at V and 4 bases at J, leaving 9 bases unmatched. The germline V gene encodes CDR1 LGHNT and CDR2 FRNRAP. CDR3 bases: TGTGCTAGTGGTTTGGCTCCTGGACAGGGCCCATACAATGAGCAGTTCTTC. This codes for CASGLAPGQGPYNEQFF. Combining the CDR3 with reference TRBV12-5 and TRBJ2-1 gives the whole variable domain DARVTQTPRHKVTEMGQEVTMRCQPILGHNTVFWYRQTMMQGLELLAYFRNRAPLDDSGMPKDRFSAEMPDATLATLKIQPSEPRDSAVYFCASGLAPGQGPYNEQFFGPGTRLTVL.

The chain employs TRBV29-1 and TRBJ2-7; 9 bases fit TRBD2. This CDR3 has 13 amino acids. The ends lost 5 bases at V and 2 bases at J; junction bases unmatched: 4. CDR1 is SQVTM and CDR2 is ANQGSEA in the germline V gene. CDR3 in DNA: TGCAGCGTTCAACTAGCGGGCCCCTACGAGCAGTACTTC. It encodes CSVQLAGPYEQYF.

The chain recombines TRBV27 with TRBJ2-5; 8 bases map to TRBD2. V lost 4 bases and J lost 6; bases outside the gene matches: 4. The CDR3 sequence is 13 residues long. CDR1 and CDR2 (germline): MNHEY, SMNVEV (reference sequence). The CDR3 DNA is TGTGCCAGCAGTTGGACTAGCTCGAAGACCCAGTACTTC. It specifies CASSWTSSKTQYF.

The J gene is TRBJ1-4, the V gene TRBV10-3; TRBD1 aligns across 9 bases. Per germline, CDR1 ENHRY and CDR2 SYGVKD. V lost 6 bases, J lost 7 bases, and 6 bases stayed unmatched. There are 14 residues in the CDR3. The CDR3 DNA reads as TGTGCCATCAGAACCGGGACAGGGAGTGAAAAACTGTTTTTT. Its protein product is CAIRTGTGSEKLFF.

In its sample, this clone was seen once. This chain uses TRBV19 with TRBJ2-1, with D hard to call. V lost 5 bases, J lost 2 bases, and 13 bases lay in between. Germline V CDR1 and CDR2: LNHDA, SQIVND (reference sequence). The CDR3 sequence is 15 residues long. CDR3 amino acids: CASSAPILPYNEQFF. The CDR3 DNA follows: TGTGCCAGTAGTGCCCCAATACTCCCCTACAATGAGCAGTTCTTC.

The chain couples TRBV5-1 to TRBJ2-6, with D possibly being TRBD1 (5 bases). V was pared by 3 bases and J by 3 bases, with 10 bases between. This CDR3 is built from 15 residues. CDR1 and CDR2 from the germline V gene are SGHRS and YFSETQ. The CDR3 DNA reads as TGCGCCAGCAGCTCCAGGGTATTTGGGGCCAACGTCCTGACTTTC. Translating gives CASSSRVFGANVLTF.

J is TRBJ2-3 and V is TRBV9, with TRBD2 identical over 7 bases. The V and J ends lost 0 bases and 4 bases, in that order; junction bases with no gene match: 8. Per the germline V gene, CDR1 is SGDLS and CDR2 is YYNGEE. This CDR3 region has 16 residues. The CDR3 nucleotides are TGTGCCAGCAGCGTAGGAGGGTGGGACTACTCAGATACGCAGTATTTT. As protein: CASSVGGWDYSDTQYF.

V and J are TRBV27 and TRBJ2-3, with D possibly matching TRBD1 (5 bases). CDR1 is MNHEY and CDR2 is SMNVEV in the germline V gene (reference sequence). This CDR3 has 14 amino acids. Trimming removed 3 bases at V and 2 bases at J, with 9 bases between. In DNA, the CDR3 is TGTGCCAGCAGTTTTGCCAGGGACACAGATACGCAGTATTTT. Residues: CASSFARDTDTQYF.

CDR3 in DNA: TGTGCCAGCAGCCACAGAGCTTATCAATTTGGCACACCGAACACTGAAGCTTTCTTT. It codes for CASSHRAYQFGTPNTEAFF. This sequence joins TRBV11-3 and TRBJ1-1, with D uncertain. The CDR3 runs to 19 residues. V gave up 5 bases and J gave up 1 base, with 26 bases separating them. Germline V gene data show CDR1 as SGHNT and CDR2 as YENEEA.

V is TRBV7-9 and J is TRBJ2-1, with TRBD2 matching 8 bases. Per the germline V gene, CDR1 is SEHNR and CDR2 is FQNEAQ (reference sequence). CDR3 length: 18 residues. V shed 0 bases, J shed 5 bases, and the junction held 12 bases outside the gene matches. The CDR3, as DNA: TGTGCCAGCAGCTTAGCGTTTCCCCGGACTAGCTGGAACAATGAGCAGTTCTTC. It specifies CASSLAFPRTSWNNEQFF.

This clone was seen more than once but under ten times. J is TRBJ2-2 and V is TRBV16; a weak D match, TRBD1 (6 bases). The CDR3 runs 15 residues. V lost 2 bases to trimming and J lost 6 bases, with 13 bases between them. The germline CDR1 and CDR2 sequences are KGHSY and FQNENV. CDR3 protein: CASSQQGSGSGELFF. CDR3 bases: TGTGCCAGCAGCCAACAGGGGAGTGGCTCCGGGGAGCTGTTTTTT.

The rearrangement joins TRBV21-1 to TRBJ1-5. TRBV21-1 is assigned pseudogene status. The CDR3 has 17 amino acids. CDR3 sequence: CAGEMGGSYDSNQPQHF. As DNA, the CDR3 is TGTGCCGGAGAAATGGGAGGGTCATACGATAGCAATCAGCCCCAGCATTTT.

This chain's CDR3 is CASSIIQGPYEQYF. For the CDR3, the DNA is TGTGCCAGTAGTATTATACAGGGTCCCTACGAGCAGTACTTC. The chain combines TRBV19 with TRBJ2-7; a possible D gene is TRBD1 (6 bases). V lost 3 bases and J lost 2, with 11 bases in between. From germline, CDR1 is LNHDA and CDR2 SQIVND (reference sequence). The CDR3 spans 14 residues.

The CDR3 reads CASSSSGLQETQYF. The CDR3 region has the DNA TGTGCCAGCAGTTCAAGCGGGTTACAAGAGACCCAGTACTTC. This chain connects TRBV28 to TRBJ2-5; D may be TRBD2 (6 bases). Between the trimmed V and J ends, which lost 4 bases and 2 bases, there was a span of 11 bases. The CDR3 is made up of 14 amino acids. CDR1 MDHEN and CDR2 SYDVKM come from the germline V gene.

J is TRBJ2-2 and V is TRBV7-6; TRBD1 might be the D (6 bases). The CDR3 has 13 residues. Trimming shortened V by 4 bases and J by 5 bases, and 8 bases separated the two germline ends. Per germline, CDR1 SGHVS and CDR2 FNYEAQ. The CDR3 loop reads CASSSQGTGELFF. The CDR3 nucleotides are TGTGCCAGCAGCTCGCAGGGGACCGGGGAGCTGTTTTTT.

In its sample, this clone was seen once. The CDR3 reads CASSLEGGGARDTQYF. CDR3 DNA sequence: TGTGCCAGCAGCTTGGAAGGTGGGGGGGCCAGAGATACGCAGTATTTT. The J gene is TRBJ2-3, the V gene TRBV5-4; D possibly corresponds to TRBD2 (7 bases). CDR3 length: 16 residues. Germline V gene sequence: CDR1 SGHNT, CDR2 YYREEE (reference sequence). Trimming pared 0 bases from V and 5 bases from J, leaving 16 bases between.

The genes are TRBV7-9 and TRBJ2-3; 9 nucleotides match TRBD1. Trimming took 5 bases from V and 2 from J; bases not matched to a gene: 5. Per germline, CDR1 SEHNR and CDR2 FQNEAQ (reference sequence). This CDR3 has 15 amino acids. The CDR3 bases are TGTGCCAGCAGCCCCGGGACAGGGTTCACAGATACGCAGTATTTT. Its translation is CASSPGTGFTDTQYF.

The chain carries TRBV5-4 and TRBJ2-7, with 10 bases identical to TRBD2. This CDR3 has 15 amino acids. J gave up 0 bases and V 5 bases, and 5 bases lay outside the gene matches. Germline-derived CDR1 and CDR2 are SGHNT and YYREEE (reference sequence). The chain's CDR3 is CASRPGLAPSYEQYF. CDR3 bases: TGTGCCAGCAGACCGGGACTAGCGCCCTCCTACGAGCAGTACTTC.

This clone was seen a single time. This chain connects TRBV5-1 to TRBJ1-2; perhaps TRBD1 as D (5 bases). The CDR3 has 13 residues. Looked up from germline, CDR1 is SGHRS and CDR2 is YFSETQ. Trimming shortened V by 3 bases and J by 11 bases, and 17 bases separated the two germline ends. The DNA of the CDR3 is TGCGCCAGCAGCTCAACAGGTTCTTTGGGGTACACCTTC. Encoded protein: CASSSTGSLGYTF.

This chain joins TRBV2 and TRBJ1-2, with 11 bases matching TRBD1. J was trimmed by 8 bases and V by 6 bases; bases with no gene match: 8. CDR3 length equals 14 residues. Germline V gene data show CDR1 as SNHLY and CDR2 as FYNNEI. DNA of the CDR3: TGTGCCAGCAGAGGGACAGGGGGAATAGGGGGCTACACCTTC. It codes for CASRGTGGIGGYTF. Full variable domain (outside the CDR3, taken from reference TRBV2 and TRBJ1-2): EPEVTQTPSHQVTQMGQEVILRCVPISNHLYFYWYRQILGQKVEFLVSFYNNEISEKSEIFDDQFSVERPDGSNFTLKIRSTKLEDSAMYFCASRGTGGIGGYTFGSGTRLTVV.

This clone is a singleton in its sample. The genes are TRBV5-1 and TRBJ2-2; 11 nucleotides align to TRBD1. The length of the CDR3 is 15 residues. Trimming removed 5 bases from V and 3 bases from J; junction bases left unmatched: 3. Per the germline V gene, CDR1 is SGHRS and CDR2 is YFSETQ. CDR3 residues: CASRTGQGDTGELFF. CDR3 nucleotides: TGCGCCAGCAGGACGGGACAGGGGGACACCGGGGAGCTGTTTTTT.

This chain connects TRBV27 to TRBJ2-5, with TRBD2 identical over 14 bases. This CDR3 is built from 16 residues. Germline loops: CDR1 MNHEY, CDR2 SMNVEV (reference sequence). The trim removed 7 bases at V and 1 base at J, leaving 5 bases unmatched. The CDR3 nucleotides are TGTGCCAGCAACCCGGGACTAGCGGGGGCCCAAGAGACCCAGTACTTC. Its translation is CASNPGLAGAQETQYF.

This clone was counted a single time. The V and J genes are TRBV30 and TRBJ2-7, with TRBD1 matching over 7 bases. With V trimmed by 7 bases and J by 3 bases, 3 bases remained unmatched. CDR3 length equals 11 residues. The germline gives CDR1 GTSNPN, CDR2 SVGIG (reference sequence). CDR3 in DNA: TGTGCCTCCAGGACAGGCTACGAGCAGTACTTC. This translates into CASRTGYEQYF.

The chain is built from TRBV13 and TRBJ1-4, with TRBD1 as a possible D gene (6 bases). V dropped 4 bases and J dropped 2 bases, with 8 bases sitting between them. The CDR3 loop spans 14 amino acids. The germline V gene encodes CDR1 PRHDT and CDR2 FYEKMQ (reference sequence). The CDR3 DNA is TGTGCCAGCAGCTCAGGGGAGACTAATGAAAAACTGTTTTTT. Translating gives CASSSGETNEKLFF.

V usage is TRBV18 and J usage is TRBJ1-2; no reliable D call. The CDR3 loop spans 14 amino acids. V dropped 3 bases and J dropped 0 bases, with 8 bases sitting between them. CDR1 is KGHSH, CDR2 LQKENI, per germline. The CDR3 reads CASSPAQANYGYTF. The DNA for the CDR3 is TGTGCCAGCTCACCGGCTCAGGCTAACTATGGCTACACCTTC.

The rearrangement uses TRBV21-1 and TRBJ2-7; TRBD1 reflects the table's D call only, with no check against the DNA. TRBV21-1 is a recognized pseudogene. The CDR3 spans 17 residues. The CDR3 DNA reads TGTGCCAGCAGCAAAGGGGGTAGAGGACAGGGTTCCTACGAGCAGTACTTC. Translation gives CASSKGGRGQGSYEQYF.

The gene calls are TRBV28 and TRBJ1-4; D not resolved. The germline CDR1 and CDR2 sequences are MDHEN and SYDVKM. The CDR3 has 12 amino acids. Trimming shortened V by 6 bases and J by 4 bases, and 6 bases separated the two germline ends. The CDR3 loop reads CASRRGNEKLFF. CDR3 in DNA: TGTGCCAGCAGGCGGGGTAATGAAAAACTGTTTTTT.

This chain connects TRBV14 to TRBJ1-2, with D unresolved. The germline CDR1 and CDR2 sequences are SGHDN and FVKESK. This CDR3 is 13 amino acids long. Trimming left V 1 base short and J 5 bases short, with 8 bases between. The CDR3, as DNA: TGTGCCAGCAGCCAAGTTTGGGCGTATGGCTACACCTTC. Residues: CASSQVWAYGYTF. Together with reference TRBV14 and TRBJ1-2, the CDR3 gives the full variable domain: EAGVTQFPSHSVIEKGQTVTLRCDPISGHDNLYWYRRVMGKEIKFLLHFVKESKQDESGMPNNRFLAERTGGTYSTLKVQPAELEDSGVYFCASSQVWAYGYTFGSGTRLTVV.

The J gene is TRBJ2-5, the V gene TRBV7-9; 9 bases are shared with TRBD1. Trimming removed 4 bases from V and 1 base from J; junction bases left unmatched: 7. The CDR3 consists of 16 residues. The V gene's germline CDR1 is SEHNR and CDR2 FQNEAQ (reference sequence). The chain's CDR3 is CASSSTIQGAQETQYF. CDR3 nucleotide sequence: TGTGCCAGCAGCTCGACAATACAGGGGGCCCAAGAGACCCAGTACTTC.

The chain combines TRBV25-1 with TRBJ1-4; TRBD1 agrees at 7 bases. CDR1 is MGHDK and CDR2 is SYGVNS in the germline V gene. The CDR3 totals 14 residues. V lost 8 bases, J lost 5 bases, and 8 bases stayed unmatched. CDR3 in amino acids: CASATGQRNEKLFF. In nucleotides, the CDR3 is TGTGCCAGCGCCACGGGACAGAGGAATGAAAAACTGTTTTTT. The complete variable domain, with remaining parts taken from reference TRBV25-1 and TRBJ1-4, reads EADIYQTPRYLVIGTGKKITLECSQTMGHDKMYWYQQDPGMELHLIHYSYGVNSTEKGDLSSESTVSRIRTEHFPLTLESARPSHTSQYLCASATGQRNEKLFFGSGTQLSVL.